This T cell receptor (beta chain) emerged from a study of cytomegalovirus exposure and HLA in healthy donors. General study points: Associated with cytomegalovirus, according to the listing, were around 160 TCR beta chains.

As to this clone: The antigen remains unidentified.

PCR was performed using 60 Vbeta and 13 Jbeta primers. The protocol was immunoSEQ multiplex PCR, while the TCRdb copy is restricted to in-frame clones and leaves out a portion. Of 90,000 to 130,000 clones listed, 75% to 90% are singletons. Per the germline V gene, CDR1 is MNHNS and CDR2 is SASEGT. The CDR3 runs to 13 residues. V dropped 3 bases and J dropped 7 bases, with 9 bases sitting between them. The chain carries TRBV6-1 and TRBJ2-2, with a weak D call TRBD2 (5 bases). The source material was PBMCs. The sequence was obtained from a man aged 40-50 years in good health and CMV-seronegative. CDR3 in amino acids: CASSENRGGELFF. CDR3 nucleotides: TGTGCCAGCAGTGAGAACCGGGGCGGGGAGCTGTTTTTT.